The 6 T cell receptor beta chains below were found in one sample sequenced in a study of T cell responses to AZD1222 COVID-19 vaccine. Profiling relied on immunoSEQ multiplex PCR, and the TCRdb table lists in-frame clones only, not all of them. Altogether roughly 48,000 clones are present, around 89% being singletons, with the ten largest covering over 4%. Sequencing used peripheral blood, obtained 28 days after the second AZD1222 dose. The origin of the receptors is an adult who received the AZD1222 COVID-19 vaccine.

The chain uses TRBV18 and TRBJ1-2; D might be TRBD1 (5 bases). The germline V and J ends were trimmed by 3 bases and 2 bases, with 7 bases remaining between them. Germline-derived CDR1 and CDR2 are KGHSH and LQKENI. This CDR3 contains 13 residues. CDR3 nucleotides: TGTGCCAGCTCACCCCCAGGGAACTATGGCTACACCTTC. Amino acids: CASSPPGNYGYTF.

The chain links TRBV18 to TRBJ1-5; tentative D call: TRBD1 (5 bases). Germline assignment: CDR1 KGHSH and CDR2 LQKENI. V lost 3 bases and J 3 bases, leaving 12 bases between the germline ends. The length of the CDR3 is 15 residues. The CDR3 loop is CASSPDSRVNQPQHF. As DNA, the CDR3 is TGTGCCAGCTCACCCGACAGCCGTGTCAATCAGCCCCAGCATTTT. Filled out from reference TRBV18 and TRBJ1-5, the complete variable domain reads NAGVMQNPRHLVRRRGQEARLRCSPMKGHSHVYWYRQLPEEGLKFMVYLQKENIIDESGMPKERFSAEFPKEGPSILRIQQVVRGDSAAYFCASSPDSRVNQPQHFGDGTRLSIL.

The chain combines TRBV5-6 with TRBJ2-2; D uncertain. The germline gives CDR1 SGHDT, CDR2 YYEEEE. V gave up 1 base and J gave up 5 bases, with 6 bases separating them. The CDR3 has 13 amino acids. This chain's CDR3 is CASSLRATGELFF. The CDR3 nucleotides are TGTGCCAGCAGCTTGCGTGCGACCGGGGAGCTGTTTTTT.

The chain has TRBV13 and TRBJ2-7; TRBD1 aligns across 8 bases. The CDR3 consists of 14 residues. V lost 4 bases to trimming and J lost 1 base; unmatched junction nucleotides: 3. Germline lookup yields CDR1 PRHDT and CDR2 FYEKMQ (reference sequence). In nucleotides, the CDR3 is TGTGCCAGCAGCTCCCGACAGGGGTCCTACGAGCAGTACTTC. It specifies CASSSRQGSYEQYF.

CDR3 protein: CASTSMEGRQPQHF. CDR3 sequence (DNA): TGTGCCAGTACCTCGATGGAGGGGAGGCAGCCCCAGCATTTT. The chain uses TRBV19 and TRBJ1-5; weak D call: TRBD1 (5 bases). Germline CDR1 reads LNHDA; CDR2 reads SQIVND (reference sequence). The CDR3 consists of 14 residues. The V end lost 7 bases, the J end lost 7 bases, and 17 bases lay between the germline ends.

The rearrangement joins TRBV29-1 to TRBJ2-4, with 8 positions matching TRBD1. The germline CDR1 and CDR2 sequences are SQVTM and ANQGSEA. There are 14 residues in the CDR3. With 7 bases clipped from V and 7 bases from J, the junction kept 12 bases outside the gene matches. CDR3 sequence (DNA): TGCAGCGCGGTGATGGAACAGGGGGACAACATTCAGTACTTC. It translates to CSAVMEQGDNIQYF.